A single sample is the source of the 13 T cell receptor beta chains below, sequenced in a study of HIV-infected patients and healthy controls. No cell fractionation was done, so the repertoire covers all unsorted peripheral blood T cells. cDNA was made from 500 ng RNA using alpha and beta constant primers. Separate chain-specific third strand synthesis with multiplexing indices produced the alpha and beta libraries. Via MiXCR, TCRdb re-called the 5' RACE reads, giving one row per CDR3 protein. The sample records approximately 22,000 distinct CDR3 sequences, approximately 9% being singletons. The sequenced sample was blood. Receptors were obtained from an adult in good health.

This clonotype was picked up many times. J is TRBJ2-7 and V is TRBV20-1, with D tentatively TRBD2 (6 bases). The CDR3 is 11 residues long. V lost 6 bases, J lost 1 base, and 7 bases lay in between. Germline V gives CDR1 DFQATT, CDR2 SNEGSKA (reference sequence). The CDR3 is CSAEGSYEQYF. For the CDR3, the DNA is TGCAGTGCGGAGGGGTCCTACGAGCAGTACTTC.

There are a few counts of this clonotype. At one end, the junction sequence differs from germline, possibly due to a read error. The chain links TRBV7-7 to TRBJ2-5; D perhaps matches TRBD2 (5 bases). The CDR3 has 13 amino acids. Germline assignment: CDR1 SSHAT and CDR2 FNYEAQ (reference sequence). The CDR3 loop is CASSLIGGETQYF. CDR3 nucleotide sequence: TGTGCTAGCAGCTTAATCGGCGGGGAGACCCAGTACTTC.

This clonotype was seen many times. The genes are TRBV7-8 and TRBJ1-5; D ambiguous. Trimming removed 3 bases from V and 2 bases from J, with 14 bases in between. Germline-derived CDR1 and CDR2 are SGHVS and FQNEAQ. CDR3 length equals 16 residues. The CDR3 DNA reads as TGTGCCAGCAGCTTGGGATACTGGCTTGGCAATCAGCCCCAGCATTTT. Its translation is CASSLGYWLGNQPQHF.

Ten or more counts support this clonotype. This chain's CDR3 is CASSFQGVGEKLFF. CDR3 in DNA: TGTGCCAGCAGCTTCCAGGGAGTCGGTGAAAAACTGTTTTTT. V usage is TRBV7-2 and J usage is TRBJ1-4; possibly TRBD1 for D (5 bases). V was shortened by 3 bases and J by 7 bases, with 12 bases between the two germline ends. Germline V gene sequence: CDR1 SGHTA, CDR2 FQGNSA. CDR3 length: 14 residues. The entire variable domain, with the rest obtained from reference TRBV7-2 and TRBJ1-4, is as follows: GAGVSQSPSNKVTEKGKDVELRCDPISGHTALYWYRQSLGQGLEFLIYFQGNSAPDKSGLPSDRFSAERTGGSVSTLTIQRTQQEDSAVYLCASSFQGVGEKLFFGSGTQLSVL.

This clonotype was counted many times. The gene calls are TRBV6-1 and TRBJ1-5; D gene ambiguous. The CDR3 loop spans 13 amino acids. Germline lookup yields CDR1 MNHNS and CDR2 SASEGT. The V and J ends lost 5 bases and 5 bases respectively, with 10 bases between them. The CDR3, as DNA: TGTGCCAGCAGTCGACGGTCTGATCAGCCCCAGCATTTT. Its protein is CASSRRSDQPQHF.

The sample holds many counts of this clonotype. This chain links TRBV5-6 with TRBJ1-1; D call uncertain. CDR3 size: 14 residues. CDR1 and CDR2 (germline): SGHDT, YYEEEE. Trimming stripped 0 bases from V and 3 bases from J, with 9 bases between. This CDR3 reads CASSLDPRDTEAFF. As DNA, the CDR3 is TGTGCCAGCAGCTTGGACCCGAGGGACACTGAAGCTTTCTTT.

This clonotype occurred a few times. The rearrangement links TRBV7-9 to TRBJ2-1; 7 bases align to TRBD1. The germline gives CDR1 SEHNR, CDR2 FQNEAQ (reference sequence). Trimming took 3 bases from V and 7 from J; bases not matched to a gene: 9. The CDR3 has 15 amino acids. The CDR3 spells CASSFGQGVRNEQFF. CDR3 DNA sequence: TGTGCCAGCAGCTTTGGGCAGGGGGTGCGAAATGAGCAGTTCTTC.

The sample holds many counts of this clonotype. CDR3 DNA sequence: TGTGCCAGCAGTTACTCGACCCCGATTGAAGCTTTCTTT. Amino acid sequence: CASSYSTPIEAFF. This chain joins TRBV6-2 or TRBV6-3 and TRBJ1-1; D uncertain. V was pared by 0 bases and J by 7 bases, with 9 bases between. This CDR3 region has 13 residues. Looked up from germline, CDR1 is MNHEY and CDR2 is SVGEGT.

This clonotype was seen many times. The chain couples TRBV4-2 to TRBJ1-1; possible D gene TRBD1, 6 bases. V was pared by 0 bases and J by 1 base, with 6 bases between. The CDR3 sequence is 14 residues long. Germline assignment: CDR1 LGHNA and CDR2 YNFKEQ. The CDR3 DNA is TGTGCCAGCAGCCAAGAAGGGGGGAACACTGAAGCTTTCTTT. This translates into CASSQEGGNTEAFF.

This clonotype was detected many times. The gene calls are TRBV7-8 and TRBJ1-4; perhaps TRBD1 as D (5 bases). CDR1 and CDR2 (germline): SGHVS, FQNEAQ. Trimming removed 3 bases at V and 2 bases at J, with 13 bases between. The CDR3 is made up of 16 amino acids. DNA for the CDR3: TGTGCCAGCAGCTTTTCCAGGGTTGTCACTAATGAAAAACTGTTTTTT. It yields the protein CASSFSRVVTNEKLFF. Filled out from reference TRBV7-8 and TRBJ1-4, the complete variable domain reads GAGVSQSPRYKVAKRGQDVALRCDPISGHVSLFWYQQALGQGPEFLTYFQNEAQLDKSGLPSDRFFAERPEGSVSTLKIQRTQQEDSAVYLCASSFSRVVTNEKLFFGSGTQLSVL.

The table lists this clonotype with many counts. The rearrangement links TRBV7-8 to TRBJ2-1, with a possible D match to TRBD2 (7 bases). Germline CDR1 and CDR2: SGHVS and FQNEAQ. The CDR3 has 17 residues. The germline V and J ends were trimmed by 8 bases and 0 bases, with 20 bases remaining between them. In DNA, the CDR3 is TGTGCCAGCGGAAAAATAGGGGGGGGGAGCTCCTACAATGAGCAGTTCTTC. It translates to CASGKIGGGSSYNEQFF.

The table lists this clonotype with many counts. The chain uses TRBV20-1 and TRBJ2-3; 7 nucleotides line up with TRBD2. This CDR3 spans 13 amino acids. Per germline, CDR1 DFQATT and CDR2 SNEGSKA (reference sequence). The trim removed 1 base at V and 2 bases at J, leaving 0 bases unmatched. Here the CDR3 DNA reads TGCAGTGCTAGAGGACTAGCCACAGATACGCAGTATTTT. Protein: CSARGLATDTQYF.

This clonotype was detected many times. This chain joins TRBV29-1 and TRBJ2-3; D uncertain. The CDR3 extends over 12 amino acids. The V gene's germline CDR1 is SQVTM and CDR2 ANQGSEA. V dropped 0 bases and J dropped 6 bases, with 7 bases sitting between them. The CDR3 DNA follows: TGCAGCGTTGAAGAGGTGGGGGATACGCAGTATTTT. Translating it yields CSVEEVGDTQYF.